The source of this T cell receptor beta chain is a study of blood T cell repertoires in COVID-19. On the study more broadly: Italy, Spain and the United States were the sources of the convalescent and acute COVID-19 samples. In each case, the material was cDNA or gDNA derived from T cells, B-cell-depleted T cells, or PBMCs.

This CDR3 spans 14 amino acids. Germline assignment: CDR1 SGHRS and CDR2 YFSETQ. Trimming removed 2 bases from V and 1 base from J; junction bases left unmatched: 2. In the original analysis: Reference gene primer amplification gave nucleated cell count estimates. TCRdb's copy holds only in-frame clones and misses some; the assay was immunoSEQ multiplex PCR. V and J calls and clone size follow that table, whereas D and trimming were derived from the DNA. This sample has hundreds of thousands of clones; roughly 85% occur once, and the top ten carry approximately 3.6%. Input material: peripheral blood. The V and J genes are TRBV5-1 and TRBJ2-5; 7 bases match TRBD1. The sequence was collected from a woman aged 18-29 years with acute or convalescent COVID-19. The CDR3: CASSFQGVQETQYF. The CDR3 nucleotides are TGCGCCAGCAGCTTTCAGGGGGTCCAAGAGACCCAGTACTTC.